Following are 27 T cell receptor beta chains from one sample sequenced in a study of blood T cells in healthy people across ages. Combining a sample-barcoded 5' primer with a J-beta primer mix, a second PCR ran for roughly 7 to 12 cycles. TCRdb reanalysed the 5' RACE reads using MiXCR and keeps one entry per CDR3 protein. The table records about 1.4 million distinct CDR3 sequences, 59% of them present only once. Sequenced sample: blood. The receptors were sampled from a man aged 18 to 30 in good health.

The rearrangement joins TRBV20-1 to TRBJ2-1; 10 bases fit TRBD2. J was trimmed by 6 bases and V by 7 bases; bases with no gene match: 9. Germline CDR1 and CDR2: DFQATT and SNEGSKA (reference sequence). The CDR3 extends over 14 amino acids. Here the CDR3 DNA reads TGCAGTGTGAATAGCGGGGGGCTGCGCAATGAGCAGTTCTTC. It codes for CSVNSGGLRNEQFF.

This clonotype was picked up one time. This chain connects TRBV7-6 to TRBJ1-1; tentative D call: TRBD1 (5 bases). The germline V gene has CDR1 SGHVS and CDR2 FNYEAQ. V was shortened by 5 bases and J by 8 bases, with 9 bases between the two germline ends. This CDR3 has 11 amino acids. The CDR3 loop reads CASSRGGEAFF. The CDR3 nucleotides are TGTGCCAGCAGCCGTGGGGGAGAAGCTTTCTTT.

This chain uses TRBV25-1 with TRBJ1-1; D is undetermined. The CDR3 contains 14 residues. The germline CDR1 and CDR2 sequences are MGHDK and SYGVNS. Deletions cut 4 bases from V and 2 bases from J, with 11 bases between. CDR3 DNA: TGTGCCAGCAGTGCAAATAGGCAAAACACTGAAGCTTTCTTT. Translating gives CASSANRQNTEAFF.

In DNA form, the CDR3 reads TGTGCCACTAGCGTCCGGGCAGATACGCAGTATTTT. It encodes CATSVRADTQYF. The chain has TRBV6-6 and TRBJ2-3, with D possibly TRBD2 on 6 matching bases. CDR1 MNHNY and CDR2 SVGAGI come from the germline V gene (reference sequence). V dropped 10 bases and J dropped 4 bases, with 12 bases sitting between them. The CDR3 sequence is 12 residues long.

The chain carries TRBV5-1 and TRBJ1-1; the match to TRBD1 covers 7 bases. CDR1 SGHRS and CDR2 YFSETQ come from the germline V gene. V shed 4 bases, J shed 6 bases, and the junction held 9 bases outside the gene matches. This CDR3 is 14 amino acids long. The CDR3 is CASSPGDRDPEAFF. The DNA of the CDR3 is TGCGCCAGCAGCCCGGGGGACAGAGACCCTGAAGCTTTCTTT.

The chain recombines TRBV27 with TRBJ2-7, with D possibly matching TRBD1 (6 bases). The CDR3 is 15 amino acids. CDR1 is MNHEY, CDR2 SMNVEV, per germline (reference sequence). V lost 3 bases to trimming and J lost 0 bases, with 12 bases between them. The CDR3 here is CASSFGTPISYEQYF. Written as DNA, the CDR3 is TGTGCCAGCAGTTTCGGGACACCCATCTCCTACGAGCAGTACTTC.

This clonotype was counted between two and nine times. The chain has TRBV20-1 and TRBJ2-1; 9 nucleotides match TRBD1. The CDR3 loop spans 14 amino acids. V gave up 3 bases and J gave up 8 bases; unmatched junction bases: 8. Germline V lookup: CDR1 DFQATT, CDR2 SNEGSKA (reference sequence). The CDR3 DNA reads as TGCAGTGCTAGGGCGGGGACAGGGAATGATGAGCAGTTCTTC. The encoded protein is CSARAGTGNDEQFF.

The rearrangement uses TRBV24-1 and TRBJ1-4, with 9 nucleotides matching TRBD1. The CDR3 runs to 15 residues. The V and J ends lost 9 bases and 2 bases, in that order; junction bases with no gene match: 6. From germline, CDR1 is KGHDR and CDR2 SFDVKD. Here the CDR3 reads CATLTGGETNEKLFF. The CDR3 nucleotides are TGTGCCACCCTGACAGGGGGGGAGACTAATGAAAAACTGTTTTTT.

This clonotype showed up just a few times. This chain connects TRBV6-5 to TRBJ2-7, with 7 bases lining up with TRBD1. This CDR3 has 14 residues. V shed 10 bases, J shed 1 base, and the junction held 10 bases outside the gene matches. Germline CDR1 is MNHEY and CDR2 is SVGAGI. CDR3 in amino acids: CATGWTGKSYEQYF. The CDR3 bases are TGTGCCACGGGATGGACAGGAAAATCCTACGAGCAGTACTTC.

This clonotype showed up just a few times. This sequence joins TRBV4-1 and TRBJ1-2, with TRBD1 identical over 9 bases. J gave up 7 bases and V 3 bases, and 9 bases lay outside the gene matches. Germline values: CDR1 MGHRA, CDR2 YSYEKL. The CDR3 has 15 amino acids. In DNA form, the CDR3 reads TGCGCCAGCAGCCATGGGAGTGGGACAGGGAGTGGCTACACCTTC. It translates to CASSHGSGTGSGYTF.

The rearrangement joins TRBV6-2 or TRBV6-3 to TRBJ2-5; D is unclear. CDR1 and CDR2 from the germline V gene are MNHEY and SVGEGT. The CDR3 totals 13 residues. Trimming pared 5 bases from V and 4 bases from J, leaving 11 bases between. In DNA, the CDR3 is TGTGCCAGCAGTACCACGTTTTCAGAGACCCAGTACTTC. Translation: CASSTTFSETQYF.

This sequence joins TRBV20-1 and TRBJ2-7, with D maybe TRBD2 (5 bases). V was shortened by 2 bases and J by 3 bases, with 8 bases between the two germline ends. This CDR3 is built from 12 residues. Germline CDR1 DFQATT, CDR2 SNEGSKA (reference sequence). The CDR3 sequence is CSARMGVYEQYF. As DNA, the CDR3 is TGCAGTGCTAGAATGGGAGTCTACGAGCAGTACTTC.

This sequence joins TRBV20-1 and TRBJ2-7; D is uncertain. Germline V CDR1 and CDR2: DFQATT, SNEGSKA (reference sequence). The CDR3 is 14 amino acids. V dropped 0 bases and J dropped 0 bases, with 9 bases sitting between them. CDR3 coding DNA: TGCAGTGCTAGAGATCTTAAGGGCTCCTACGAGCAGTACTTC. Translated, it gives CSARDLKGSYEQYF.

The V call is TRBV7-9, the J call TRBJ2-1, with 10 bases identical to TRBD2. The CDR3 covers 15 residues. Germline-derived CDR1 and CDR2 are SEHNR and FQNEAQ (reference sequence). Germline trimming cut 4 bases from V and 7 bases from J; bases unmatched to any gene: 7. This CDR3 is CASSSEREGGNEQFF. The CDR3 DNA is TGTGCCAGCAGCTCTGAGCGGGAGGGGGGGAATGAGCAGTTCTTC.

This chain uses TRBV27 with TRBJ2-1; TRBD2 agrees at 7 bases. The CDR3 consists of 16 residues. With 1 base clipped from V and 5 bases from J, the junction kept 8 bases outside the gene matches. CDR1 and CDR2 from the germline V gene are MNHEY and SMNVEV (reference sequence). The CDR3 reads CASSLLGGSGHNEQFF. The DNA of the CDR3 is TGTGCCAGCAGTTTATTGGGCGGGAGTGGACACAATGAGCAGTTCTTC.

The chain joins TRBV4-2 to TRBJ2-7; the D gene is possibly TRBD1 (7 bases). The germline gives CDR1 LGHNA, CDR2 YNFKEQ. This CDR3 region has 17 residues. Trimming removed 0 bases from V and 3 bases from J, with 18 bases in between. CDR3 in DNA: TGTGCCAGCAGCCAAGATACAGGGGCAGGGGACTTCTACGAGCAGTACTTC. As protein: CASSQDTGAGDFYEQYF.

This clonotype came up a few times. The chain has TRBV4-3 and TRBJ2-6; TRBD1 might be the D (5 bases). Germline assignment: CDR1 LGHNA and CDR2 YSLEER. The CDR3 is 17 amino acids. V dropped 1 base and J dropped 4 bases, with 14 bases sitting between them. CDR3 region: CASSQGSGLSGANVLTF. The CDR3 region has the DNA TGCGCCAGCAGCCAAGGTTCAGGGTTATCAGGGGCCAACGTCCTGACTTTC.

The rearrangement links TRBV4-2 to TRBJ2-5; D is uncertain. Trimming removed 0 bases at V and 5 bases at J, with 10 bases between. CDR1 LGHNA and CDR2 YNFKEQ come from the germline V gene. This CDR3 has 14 residues. The CDR3 bases are TGTGCCAGCAGCCAAGAAGTTTCTGGTGAGACCCAGTACTTC. Amino acids: CASSQEVSGETQYF.

The V gene is TRBV24-1, the J gene TRBJ2-1, with 7 bases lining up with TRBD2. Germline-derived CDR1 and CDR2 are KGHDR and SFDVKD. Trimming cost V 4 bases and J 1 base; bases outside gene matches: 6. The CDR3 extends over 16 amino acids. The CDR3 spells CATSDAGVTSYNEQFF. CDR3 nucleotides: TGTGCCACCAGTGACGCGGGGGTGACTTCCTACAATGAGCAGTTCTTC.

The V gene is TRBV12-3 or TRBV12-4, the J gene TRBJ1-5, with TRBD1 matching 9 bases. This CDR3 is 14 amino acids long. Trimming at V came to 4 bases and at J to 3 bases, leaving 1 base not matched to a gene. The CDR3 DNA reads TGTGCCAGCAGTTGGACAGGGGCCAATCAGCCCCAGCATTTT. Translated: CASSWTGANQPQHF.

The V and J genes are TRBV13 and TRBJ2-7, with D possibly matching TRBD2 (8 bases). The CDR3 has 15 amino acids. Trimming removed 5 bases at V and 1 base at J, with 15 bases between. Germline CDR1 reads PRHDT; CDR2 reads FYEKMQ (reference sequence). The CDR3 DNA is TGTGCCAGCAGCCCGGGAGGGGGCTTATCCTACGAGCAGTACTTC. This sequence encodes CASSPGGGLSYEQYF.

This chain joins TRBV4-3 and TRBJ1-1; 8 positions match TRBD1. The CDR3 loop spans 15 amino acids. Germline CDR1 LGHNA, CDR2 YSLEER. J lost 0 bases, V lost 4 bases, and 4 bases had no gene match. The CDR3 nucleotides are TGCGCCAGCAGCCTGGACAGGGCGCTGAACACTGAAGCTTTCTTT. Its translation is CASSLDRALNTEAFF.

There are a few counts of this clonotype. The V gene is TRBV12-3 or TRBV12-4, the J gene TRBJ1-2, with TRBD1 matching over 8 bases. CDR3 length: 15 amino acids. Unmatched junction bases numbered 9, after V lost 1 base and J lost 8 bases. The CDR3 DNA reads as TGTGCCAGCAGTTTAGGAGCCCTCGACAGGGGCGGCTACACCTTC. Its protein product is CASSLGALDRGGYTF.

This rearrangement joins TRBV28 to TRBJ2-1, with D tentatively TRBD1 (6 bases). The CDR3 totals 17 residues. Germline V gene lookup returns CDR1 MDHEN and CDR2 SYDVKM. As DNA, the CDR3 is TGTGCTACCCTTACCCGCAGGGGTGGATTAGTTTACAATGAGCAGTTCTTC. Protein: CATLTRRGGLVYNEQFF.

This clonotype was seen a few times. The genes are TRBV5-1 and TRBJ2-7, with a possible D match to TRBD1 (5 bases). Between the trimmed V and J ends, which lost 4 bases and 3 bases, there was a span of 14 bases. Germline V gives CDR1 SGHRS, CDR2 YFSETQ. There are 14 residues in the CDR3. DNA for the CDR3: TGCGCCAGCAGCCTACAGGTGGGGTACTACGAGCAGTACTTC. Amino acids: CASSLQVGYYEQYF.

V and J are TRBV4-1 and TRBJ2-7; 9 bases are a match to TRBD2. Germline V gene lookup returns CDR1 MGHRA and CDR2 YSYEKL. The ends lost 2 bases at V and 2 bases at J; junction bases unmatched: 4. CDR3 size: 15 residues. CDR3 in DNA: TGCGCCAGCAGCCAACTTCCTAGCGGGACCTACGAGCAGTACTTC. It specifies CASSQLPSGTYEQYF.

This chain uses TRBV2 with TRBJ2-1; 9 nucleotides match TRBD2. The CDR3 sequence is 16 residues long. Germline assignment: CDR1 SNHLY and CDR2 FYNNEI. Trimming cost V 6 bases and J 9 bases; bases outside gene matches: 15. This chain's CDR3 is CASRKSGGSWKSEQFF. The CDR3 bases are TGTGCCAGCAGGAAAAGCGGGGGGTCATGGAAAAGTGAGCAGTTCTTC.